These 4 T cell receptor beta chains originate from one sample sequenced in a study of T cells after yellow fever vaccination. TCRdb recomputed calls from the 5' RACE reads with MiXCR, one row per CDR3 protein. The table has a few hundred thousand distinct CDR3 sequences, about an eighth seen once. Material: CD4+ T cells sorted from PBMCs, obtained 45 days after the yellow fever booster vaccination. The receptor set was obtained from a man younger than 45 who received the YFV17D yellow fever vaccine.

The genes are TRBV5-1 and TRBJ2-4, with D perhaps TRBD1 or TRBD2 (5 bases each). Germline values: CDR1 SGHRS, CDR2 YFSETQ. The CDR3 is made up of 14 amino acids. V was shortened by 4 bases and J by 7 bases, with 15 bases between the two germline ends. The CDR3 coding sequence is TGCGCCAGCAGCCATGGGGACCCCCGGAACATTCAGTACTTC. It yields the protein CASSHGDPRNIQYF.

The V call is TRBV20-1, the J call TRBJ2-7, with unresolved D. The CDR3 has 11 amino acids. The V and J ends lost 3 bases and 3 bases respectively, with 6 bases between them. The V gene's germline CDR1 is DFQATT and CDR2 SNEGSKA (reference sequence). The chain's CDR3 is CSASDDYEQYF. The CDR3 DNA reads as TGCAGTGCTAGTGATGACTACGAGCAGTACTTC.

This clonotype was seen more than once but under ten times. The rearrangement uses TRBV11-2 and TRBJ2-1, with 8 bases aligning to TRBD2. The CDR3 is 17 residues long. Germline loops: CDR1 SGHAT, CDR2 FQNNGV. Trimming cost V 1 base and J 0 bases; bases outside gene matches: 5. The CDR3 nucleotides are TGTGCCAGCAGCTTAGGACTAGCGCTTAGCTCCTACAATGAGCAGTTCTTC. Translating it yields CASSLGLALSSYNEQFF.

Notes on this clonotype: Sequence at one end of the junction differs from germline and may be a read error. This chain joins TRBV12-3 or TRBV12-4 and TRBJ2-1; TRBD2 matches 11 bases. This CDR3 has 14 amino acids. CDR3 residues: CASRLAGGANEQFF. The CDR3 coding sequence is TGTGCCAGCAGGTTAGCGGGAGGGGCCAATGAGCAGTTCTTC.